Included here is one T cell receptor beta chain sequence, with context. Its antigen remains unidentified. It was the approximately 110-subject validation cohort, separate from the roughly 700-subject first cohort, to which the donors belonged. Generated by immunoSEQ multiplex PCR, the TCRdb table keeps only in-frame clones and is missing some. The top ten clones hold approximately 1.3% of a sample with 100,000 to 150,000 clones, 94% of them seen once. These data originate in a study of cytomegalovirus exposure and HLA in healthy donors. Study findings and constraints: For cytomegalovirus status, the classifier reportedly gave diagnoses with high specificity and sensitivity.

This CDR3 is 20 amino acids long. Looked up from germline, CDR1 is SGHRS and CDR2 is YFSETQ. The J segment lost 0 bases and the V segment lost 0 bases, leaving 11 bases of the junction unmatched. The receptor was derived from a woman in her late teens or twenties in good health and CMV-seronegative. Material for sequencing was PBMCs. The chain employs TRBV5-1 and TRBJ2-1; 11 bases match TRBD2. The CDR3 here is CASSLVRGLADSSSYNEQFF. The CDR3 region has the DNA TGCGCCAGCAGCTTGGTACGGGGACTAGCGGATTCGAGCTCCTACAATGAGCAGTTCTTC.